The entry that follows covers one T cell receptor beta chain sequence. Its matching antigen is unknown. The sample is drawn from a study of CD8+ T cells in alopecia areata. The CDR3 contains 13 residues. Germline assignment: CDR1 SQVTM and CDR2 ANQGSEA. V lost 6 bases and J lost 10; bases outside the gene matches: 9. cDNA serving as the sequencing template came from extracted, reverse transcribed RNA. Sequencing was performed with immunoSEQ multiplex PCR; in TCRdb, only in-frame clones are kept and a portion is missing. This repertoire shows 250,000 or so clones, roughly two thirds found once; its top ten account for around 1.2%. Points from the study as a whole: An increase in clonality over normal scalp was evident in lesional scalp, especially alopecia totalis/universalis.

Lesional scalp tissue (obtained by punch biopsy) and peripheral blood were collected from alopecia areata patients. The authors sorted CD4+ and CD8+ T cells from PBMCs. This TCR was sampled from a human donor with alopecia areata. The chain combines TRBV29-1 with TRBJ2-1; 10 nucleotides line up with TRBD1. This sample comprised CD4+ T cells sorted from blood, obtained at week 0. CDR3 nucleotide sequence: TGCAGCGTGCGGACAGGGGGTAATGGGGAGCAGTTCTTC. It translates to CSVRTGGNGEQFF.